Each of the 27 T cell receptor beta chains below was sequenced from the same sample in a study of blood T cell repertoires in COVID-19. Assay: immunoSEQ multiplex PCR; the TCRdb copy retains only in-frame clones and omits some. The sample holds 200,000 to 250,000 clones, over 80% seen once. The specimen was PBMCs or T cells enriched from blood (not recorded which). The receptors were gathered from a woman in her thirties or forties who had recovered from COVID-19.

V and J are TRBV7-6 and TRBJ1-6; 7 nucleotides agree with TRBD1. The CDR3 runs to 15 residues. V shed 4 bases and J 7 bases; nucleotides not matched to a gene: 7. The V gene's germline CDR1 is SGHVS and CDR2 FNYEAQ. CDR3 in amino acids: CASSSLGQYNSPLHF. CDR3 sequence (DNA): TGTGCCAGCAGCTCCCTGGGACAGTACAATTCACCCCTCCACTTT.

This clone was picked up many times. The chain employs TRBV2 and TRBJ1-4; TRBD1 matches at 9 bases. V was pared by 3 bases and J by 6 bases, with 5 bases of the junction left unmatched. Per the germline V gene, CDR1 is SNHLY and CDR2 is FYNNEI. This CDR3 spans 15 amino acids. The CDR3: CASSDPTGGDEKLFF. CDR3 nucleotide sequence: TGTGCCAGCAGTGATCCGACAGGGGGAGATGAAAAACTGTTTTTT.

V gene TRBV5-1 combines with J gene TRBJ2-2; possibly TRBD2 for D (6 bases). Germline lookup yields CDR1 SGHRS and CDR2 YFSETQ. V was pared by 4 bases and J by 4 bases, with 14 bases between. The CDR3 extends over 15 amino acids. Here the CDR3 DNA reads TGCGCCAGCAGCCCGGTCGGGGGTTTCACCGGGGAGCTGTTTTTT. Its translation is CASSPVGGFTGELFF.

J is TRBJ2-3 and V is TRBV28; D call uncertain. V lost 6 bases to trimming and J lost 6 bases, with 16 bases between them. Germline V lookup: CDR1 MDHEN, CDR2 SYDVKM. CDR3 length: 14 residues. The CDR3 loop reads CASRDSHHLDTQYF. Here the CDR3 DNA reads TGTGCCAGCAGGGATAGCCATCACCTGGATACGCAGTATTTT. Full variable domain (outside the CDR3, taken from reference TRBV28 and TRBJ2-3): DVKVTQSSRYLVKRTGEKVFLECVQDMDHENMFWYRQDPGLGLRLIYFSYDVKMKEKGDIPEGYSVSREKKERFSLILESASTNQTSMYLCASRDSHHLDTQYFGPGTRLTVL.

In DNA form, the CDR3 reads TGTGCCATCAGTGAGTACGGGGATCAGCCCCAGCATTTT. Encoded protein: CAISEYGDQPQHF. The J gene is TRBJ1-5, the V gene TRBV10-3, with D hard to call. The CDR3 loop spans 13 amino acids. V was clipped by 1 base and J by 5 bases, with 6 bases between them. The V gene's germline CDR1 is ENHRY and CDR2 SYGVKD.

The chain carries TRBV9 and TRBJ2-3; 11 bases map to TRBD2. V lost 0 bases, J lost 0 bases, and 3 bases stayed unmatched. This CDR3 comprises 17 residues. Germline V gene lookup returns CDR1 SGDLS and CDR2 YYNGEE. This CDR3 reads CASSVGLAGFSTDTQYF. In DNA, the CDR3 is TGTGCCAGCAGCGTAGGACTAGCGGGGTTTAGCACAGATACGCAGTATTTT. Full variable domain (remainder filled in from reference TRBV9 and TRBJ2-3): DSGVTQTPKHLITATGQRVTLRCSPRSGDLSVYWYQQSLDQGLQFLIQYYNGEERAKGNILERFSAQQFPDLHSELNLSSLELGDSALYFCASSVGLAGFSTDTQYFGPGTRLTVL.

This rearrangement joins TRBV11-2 to TRBJ2-3; D unresolved. The CDR3 is 12 amino acids. Trimming removed 4 bases at V and 3 bases at J, with 5 bases between. CDR1 SGHAT and CDR2 FQNNGV come from the germline V gene. CDR3 coding DNA: TGTGCCAGCAGCTCCGTGACAGATACGCAGTATTTT. Protein: CASSSVTDTQYF. Using reference TRBV11-2 and TRBJ2-3 for the parts outside the CDR3, the full variable domain is EAGVAQSPRYKIIEKRQSVAFWCNPISGHATLYWYQQILGQGPKLLIQFQNNGVVDDSQLPKDRFSAERLKGVDSTLKIQPAKLEDSAVYLCASSSVTDTQYFGPGTRLTVL.

The chain links TRBV20-1 to TRBJ2-7; unclear D gene. Per the germline V gene, CDR1 is DFQATT and CDR2 is SNEGSKA (reference sequence). V was cut by 3 bases and J by 4 bases, with 10 bases left in between. This CDR3 is built from 12 residues. DNA for the CDR3: TGCAGTGCTAGTATTAGTCTTTACGAGCAGTACTTC. Protein sequence: CSASISLYEQYF.

J is TRBJ1-5 and V is TRBV6-2 or TRBV6-3; a possible D gene is TRBD1 (6 bases). Trimming left V 4 bases short and J 1 base short, with 8 bases between. Germline V lookup: CDR1 MNHEY, CDR2 SVGEGT. The CDR3 is 14 amino acids. The CDR3 nucleotides are TGTGCCAGCAGTTGGGGGACAAGCAATCAGCCCCAGCATTTT. It codes for CASSWGTSNQPQHF.

The chain links TRBV30 to TRBJ1-1, with 7 bases lining up with TRBD1. CDR1 is GTSNPN and CDR2 is SVGIG in the germline V gene (reference sequence). Losses at the gene ends were 3 bases for V and 5 bases for J; bases not matched to a gene: 6. The CDR3 totals 13 residues. The CDR3 nucleotides are TGTGCCTGGAGCCGTAACAGGGGAACTGAAGCTTTCTTT. Translation: CAWSRNRGTEAFF.

This chain uses TRBV5-1 with TRBJ2-5, with D unclear. Germline-derived CDR1 and CDR2 are SGHRS and YFSETQ. There are 11 residues in the CDR3. V dropped 4 bases and J dropped 5 bases, with 6 bases sitting between them. CDR3 sequence reads: CASSLSETQYF. CDR3 coding DNA: TGCGCCAGCAGCCTGTCCGAGACCCAGTACTTC.

This clone rates as medium-sized. The rearrangement links TRBV2 to TRBJ2-3; tentatively, D is TRBD2 (6 bases). The CDR3 has 16 residues. Germline loops: CDR1 SNHLY, CDR2 FYNNEI. V dropped 8 bases and J dropped 2 bases, with 20 bases sitting between them. CDR3 protein: CASLGQTGETTDTQYF. CDR3 bases: TGTGCCAGCCTAGGTCAAACGGGAGAGACCACAGATACGCAGTATTTT. The variable domain in full, with the rest retrieved from reference TRBV2 and TRBJ2-3, is EPEVTQTPSHQVTQMGQEVILRCVPISNHLYFYWYRQILGQKVEFLVSFYNNEISEKSEIFDDQFSVERPDGSNFTLKIRSTKLEDSAMYFCASLGQTGETTDTQYFGPGTRLTVL.

The J gene is TRBJ1-5, the V gene TRBV2; perhaps TRBD1 as D (5 bases). Trimming removed 0 bases at V and 4 bases at J, with 10 bases between. CDR3 length equals 15 residues. Per germline, CDR1 SNHLY and CDR2 FYNNEI. The CDR3 DNA sequence: TGTGCCAGCAGTGAAGCGATGGGGGGAAATCAGCCCCAGCATTTT. This codes for CASSEAMGGNQPQHF.

The rearrangement joins TRBV5-6 to TRBJ2-1, with TRBD2 matching 11 bases. This CDR3 region has 15 residues. CDR1 SGHDT and CDR2 YYEEEE come from the germline V gene. The V gene end was trimmed by 4 bases and the J gene end by 2 bases; junction bases not matched to a gene: 2. The CDR3 region is CASSQTSGAYNEQFF. The CDR3 nucleotides are TGTGCCAGCAGCCAGACTAGCGGGGCCTACAATGAGCAGTTCTTC.

The genes are TRBV10-3 and TRBJ2-6, with D possibly being TRBD2 (6 bases). V was shortened by 2 bases and J by 3 bases, with 14 bases between the two germline ends. The CDR3 covers 17 residues. From germline, CDR1 is ENHRY and CDR2 SYGVKD. CDR3 DNA sequence: TGTGCCATCAGTGAGCGGGGGAACAGTGGTGGGGCCAACGTCCTGACTTTC. As protein: CAISERGNSGGANVLTF.

The CDR3 sequence: CASSLGVSVNYGYTF. CDR3 nucleotide sequence: TGTGCCAGCAGCTTAGGTGTGTCTGTAAACTATGGCTACACCTTC. The rearrangement links TRBV11-3 to TRBJ1-2; the D is unclear. V was cut by 1 base and J by 2 bases, with 11 bases left in between. The V gene's germline CDR1 is SGHNT and CDR2 YENEEA. The CDR3 covers 15 residues.

The chain uses TRBV4-3 and TRBJ2-6, with D possibly matching TRBD2 (7 bases). The V gene lost 4 bases and the J gene lost 0 bases, with 16 bases spanning the gap. This CDR3 spans 18 amino acids. The germline V gene encodes CDR1 LGHNA and CDR2 YSLEER. This CDR3 reads CASSRAGQIRSGANVLTF. The CDR3 DNA is TGCGCCAGCAGCCGAGCGGGACAAATCCGCTCTGGGGCCAACGTCCTGACTTTC.

The chain employs TRBV5-8 and TRBJ1-4; TRBD1 matches 8 bases. V dropped 4 bases and J dropped 6; count of bases not matched to a gene: 5. This CDR3 spans 14 amino acids. CDR1 is SGHTS, CDR2 YDEGEE, per germline. This chain's CDR3 is CASSAWTGHEKLFF. DNA for the CDR3: TGTGCCAGCAGCGCCTGGACAGGGCATGAAAAACTGTTTTTT.

The CDR3 sequence: CASSVGLAGAAQYF. The CDR3 nucleotides are TGTGCCAGCAGCGTAGGCCTAGCGGGAGCTGCGCAGTATTTT. The chain links TRBV9 to TRBJ2-3; 10 bases line up with TRBD2. V shed 0 bases and J 10 bases; nucleotides not matched to a gene: 5. The CDR3 runs 14 residues. CDR1 and CDR2 (germline): SGDLS, YYNGEE.

Remarks on this clone: This may arise from a read error, as a much more abundant clone is one base away. The V gene is TRBV3-1 (or the pseudogene TRBV3-2), the J gene TRBJ2-3; 11 bases agree with TRBD2. This CDR3 has 14 amino acids. Trimming cost V 4 bases and J 4 bases; bases outside gene matches: 1. Looked up from germline, CDR1 is LGHDT and CDR2 is YNNKEL (reference sequence). Here the CDR3 DNA reads TGTGCCAGCAGCCTAGCGGGAGGGGCAGATACGCAGTATTTT. Its translation is CASSLAGGADTQYF.

The V call is TRBV24-1, the J call TRBJ2-5; 10 positions agree with TRBD2. Looked up from germline, CDR1 is KGHDR and CDR2 is SFDVKD. Losses at the gene ends were 7 bases for V and 5 bases for J; bases not matched to a gene: 6. The CDR3 has 14 amino acids. The CDR3 reads CATSQGLAMETQYF. The CDR3 DNA reads as TGTGCCACCAGCCAGGGACTAGCGATGGAGACCCAGTACTTC.

The chain joins TRBV28 to TRBJ1-6; D is ambiguous. Trimming cost V 4 bases and J 7 bases, with 8 bases left between them. Germline-derived CDR1 and CDR2 are MDHEN and SYDVKM. The CDR3 consists of 13 residues. The CDR3 is CASSSESNSPLHF. Written as DNA, the CDR3 is TGTGCCAGCAGTTCTGAGAGCAATTCACCCCTCCACTTT.

This chain joins TRBV30 and TRBJ2-5; D unresolved. The CDR3 is 13 amino acids. Germline V gene sequence: CDR1 GTSNPN, CDR2 SVGIG (reference sequence). V lost 4 bases and J lost 1, with 10 bases in between. In DNA, the CDR3 is TGTGCCTGGAAAGGAGTAGGCCAAGAGACCCAGTACTTC. It translates to CAWKGVGQETQYF.

The chain links TRBV19 to TRBJ1-1; D is possibly TRBD1 (6 bases). This CDR3 spans 13 amino acids. V lost 1 base to trimming and J lost 12 bases, with 15 bases between them. CDR1 and CDR2 from the germline V gene are LNHDA and SQIVND (reference sequence). Here the CDR3 DNA reads TGTGCCAGTAGTATAGTTGGGGGCGTCTCCCCTTTCTTT. It yields the protein CASSIVGGVSPFF. Variable domain in full (rest from reference TRBV19 and TRBJ1-1): DGGITQSPKYLFRKEGQNVTLSCEQNLNHDAMYWYRQDPGQGLRLIYYSQIVNDFQKGDIAEGYSVSREKKESFPLTVTSAQKNPTAFYLCASSIVGGVSPFFGQGTRLTVV.

This clone was detected a few times. V gene TRBV27 combines with J gene TRBJ1-6; tentatively, D is TRBD1 (5 bases). The germline gives CDR1 MNHEY, CDR2 SMNVEV (reference sequence). The CDR3 consists of 13 residues. The germline V and J ends were trimmed by 6 bases and 14 bases, with 17 bases remaining between them. This CDR3 is CASSFDRRGALHF. CDR3 in DNA: TGTGCCAGCAGCTTCGACCGTCGGGGGGCCCTCCACTTT.

The chain links TRBV14 to TRBJ2-2, with D hard to call. The V gene lost 2 bases and the J gene lost 2 bases, with 6 bases spanning the gap. Germline V gene sequence: CDR1 SGHDN, CDR2 FVKESK. The CDR3 sequence is 14 residues long. The DNA of the CDR3 is TGTGCCAGCAGCCAACAGATTAACACCGGGGAGCTGTTTTTT. Translating it yields CASSQQINTGELFF.

V gene TRBV27 combines with J gene TRBJ2-7, with 8 bases that match TRBD1. The CDR3 spans 15 residues. The V segment lost 8 bases and the J segment 3 bases; nucleotides outside the gene matches: 12. Germline V gene sequence: CDR1 MNHEY, CDR2 SMNVEV (reference sequence). CDR3 DNA sequence: TGTGCCAGCCGAACCCTCAGGGGGCTGGTCTACGAGCAGTACTTC. It is translated as CASRTLRGLVYEQYF.